This entry lists 14 T cell receptor beta chains sequenced from one sample in a study of beta chain features in type 1 diabetes. Sequenced material consisted of expressed TCRB transcripts (all of the isolated RNA was reverse transcribed). Sequenced by immunoSEQ multiplex PCR; TCRdb stores in-frame clones only, minus some. The repertoire includes fewer than 350,000 clones, 15% to 20% of them detected once, and 0.035% to 0.05% sits in the top ten. The sample taken for sequencing was naive CD4+ T cells from blood. The receptors here all came from a woman younger than 35 in good health.

This clone has only a few counts. The V and J genes are TRBV9 and TRBJ2-3, with 8 bases lining up with TRBD2. From germline, CDR1 is SGDLS and CDR2 YYNGEE. The junction had 1 base not matched to a gene; V was cut back by 0 bases and J by 1 base. CDR3 length: 15 amino acids. In DNA form, the CDR3 reads TGTGCCAGCAGCGTAGAAGCGGGAGGCACAGATACGCAGTATTTT. Its translation is CASSVEAGGTDTQYF.

The sample holds a few counts of this clone. The chain has TRBV5-1 and TRBJ2-2; 9 bases match TRBD1. CDR1 and CDR2 from the germline V gene are SGHRS and YFSETQ. The CDR3 length is 14 residues. V gave up 5 bases and J gave up 5 bases; unmatched junction bases: 4. DNA for the CDR3: TGCGCCAGCAGGGGACAGGGCCTAACCGGGGAGCTGTTTTTT. Encoded protein: CASRGQGLTGELFF.

The chain's CDR3 is CASRSDLSWGNTIYF. The CDR3 DNA reads as TGTGCCAGTAGAAGCGATCTGAGTTGGGGAAACACCATATATTTT. The chain has TRBV19 and TRBJ1-3, with D uncertain. V lost 6 bases, J lost 4 bases, and 16 bases lay in between. CDR3 size: 15 residues. Per the germline V gene, CDR1 is LNHDA and CDR2 is SQIVND (reference sequence). The variable domain in full, completed from reference TRBV19 and TRBJ1-3, reads DGGITQSPKYLFRKEGQNVTLSCEQNLNHDAMYWYRQDPGQGLRLIYYSQIVNDFQKGDIAEGYSVSREKKESFPLTVTSAQKNPTAFYLCASRSDLSWGNTIYFGEGSWLTVV.

The chain employs TRBV6-5 and TRBJ1-1; D not resolved. The germline V and J ends were trimmed by 2 bases and 4 bases, with 8 bases remaining between them. Germline-derived CDR1 and CDR2 are MNHEY and SVGAGI. The CDR3 is 13 amino acids. The DNA of the CDR3 is TGTGCCAGCAGTTACAATCCGAGCACTGAAGCTTTCTTT. It yields the protein CASSYNPSTEAFF.

The J gene is TRBJ1-6, the V gene TRBV4-3; D gene uncertain. V was shortened by 0 bases and J by 8 bases, with 8 bases between the two germline ends. From germline, CDR1 is LGHNA and CDR2 YSLEER. The CDR3 has 14 residues. The CDR3 reads CASSQDSGDSPLHF. CDR3 DNA sequence: TGCGCCAGCAGCCAAGACAGCGGAGATTCACCCCTCCACTTT.

This clone was seen only a few times. The rearrangement links TRBV25-1 to TRBJ2-5; TRBD2 might be the D (7 bases). This CDR3 region has 14 residues. The ends were cut back, 5 bases at V and 5 bases at J, with 15 bases in the middle. The germline gives CDR1 MGHDK, CDR2 SYGVNS. The DNA of the CDR3 is TGTGCCAGCAGTAGGGAGGGGGATGGGGAGACCCAGTACTTC. Amino acid sequence: CASSREGDGETQYF.

Here the CDR3 DNA reads TGCAGTGCTCCACTCCGAGGTCAGCAGTACTTC. Translated, it gives CSAPLRGQQYF. The chain employs TRBV20-1 and TRBJ2-7; no definite D call. The CDR3 sequence is 11 residues long. Between the trimmed V and J ends, which lost 5 bases and 8 bases, there was a span of 13 bases. CDR1 is DFQATT and CDR2 is SNEGSKA in the germline V gene (reference sequence).

The chain is built from TRBV30 and TRBJ2-1; D might be TRBD1 (6 bases). This CDR3 spans 16 amino acids. Germline V CDR1 and CDR2: GTSNPN, SVGIG (reference sequence). V lost 0 bases, J lost 3 bases, and 15 bases lay in between. The DNA for the CDR3 is TGTGCCTGGAGTGTACCCGGGACACTAGTCTACAATGAGCAGTTCTTC. It is translated as CAWSVPGTLVYNEQFF.

The J gene is TRBJ2-4, the V gene TRBV5-6; D is perhaps TRBD2 (6 bases). The germline CDR1 and CDR2 sequences are SGHDT and YYEEEE. The CDR3 runs 13 residues. The V gene lost 8 bases and the J gene lost 4 bases, with 13 bases spanning the gap. The CDR3 protein is CASGEVMKNIQYF. The CDR3 region has the DNA TGTGCCAGTGGGGAGGTCATGAAAAACATTCAGTACTTC.

This clone was observed a few times. The genes are TRBV5-4 and TRBJ2-3; D is possibly TRBD2 (5 bases). This CDR3 contains 13 residues. The V gene's germline CDR1 is SGHNT and CDR2 YYREEE (reference sequence). The ends were cut back, 4 bases at V and 4 bases at J, with 10 bases in the middle. The DNA for the CDR3 is TGTGCCAGCAGCCAACTAGGCCCAGATACGCAGTATTTT. Translating it yields CASSQLGPDTQYF.

The chain uses TRBV7-9 and TRBJ2-2; no definite D call. The V end was cut by 5 bases, the J end by 0 bases, with 10 bases between. Germline V gene data show CDR1 as SEHNR and CDR2 as FQNEAQ (reference sequence). The CDR3 extends over 15 amino acids. The chain's CDR3 is CASSRSVANTGELFF. Written as DNA, the CDR3 is TGTGCCAGCAGCCGCAGCGTTGCGAACACCGGGGAGCTGTTTTTT.

The chain has TRBV11-3 and TRBJ2-1, with TRBD2 identical over 13 bases. Per germline, CDR1 SGHNT and CDR2 YENEEA. V lost 5 bases and J lost 4; bases outside the gene matches: 8. This CDR3 has 17 amino acids. CDR3 nucleotides: TGTGCCAGCAGCCTCACTAGCGGGAGGGCCGGGTACAATGAGCAGTTCTTC. This translates into CASSLTSGRAGYNEQFF.

The chain carries TRBV5-1 and TRBJ2-1, with 7 bases matching TRBD1. This CDR3 is built from 14 residues. Germline V CDR1 and CDR2: SGHRS, YFSETQ. The J segment lost 9 bases and the V segment lost 0 bases, leaving 6 bases of the junction unmatched. The CDR3 sequence: CASSLEGTVLEQFF. Written as DNA, the CDR3 is TGCGCCAGCAGCTTGGAGGGGACAGTACTTGAGCAGTTCTTC.

The chain recombines TRBV2 with TRBJ2-7, with 9 bases that match TRBD2. The CDR3 length is 14 residues. V lost 2 bases, J lost 6 bases, and 5 bases stayed unmatched. CDR1 and CDR2 (germline): SNHLY, FYNNEI. This CDR3 reads CASSERTSVVEQYF. Here the CDR3 DNA reads TGTGCCAGCAGTGAACGGACTAGCGTCGTCGAGCAGTACTTC.